These T cell receptor beta chains were read from a single sample in a study of cytomegalovirus exposure and HLA in healthy donors. Repertoires were generated with immunoSEQ multiplex PCR, while TCRdb's copy carries only in-frame clones and drops some. Here the sample spans 150,000 to 200,000 clones, approximately 81% being singletons. The source material was PBMCs. The receptors here all came from a woman aged 30 to 39 in good health and CMV-seropositive. The CDR3 runs from the conserved cysteine through the conserved F or W. Fields, in order: D gene, V gene, clone size, J gene, CDR3 protein, CDR3 DNA. A D gene is named only where the DNA matches it firmly. Clone size appears in some rows only: once, few, many, or a class for an expanded clone.

d_gene: -
v_gene: TRBV5-6
abundance: few
j_gene: TRBJ1-6
CDR3aa: CASSLRGGSSYNSPLHF
CDR3nt: TGTGCCAGCAGCTTGCGCGGAGGGAGCTCCTATAATTCACCCCTCCACTTT

d_gene: TRBD1
v_gene: TRBV7-9
abundance: -
j_gene: TRBJ2-2
CDR3aa: CASSARDRLNTGELFF
CDR3nt: TGTGCCAGCAGCGCCCGGGACAGGCTGAACACCGGGGAGCTGTTTTTT

d_gene: TRBD2
v_gene: TRBV5-4
abundance: -
j_gene: TRBJ2-3
CDR3aa: CASTRTSGAIVTDTQYF
CDR3nt: TGTGCCAGCACGCGGACTAGCGGGGCTATAGTCACAGATACGCAGTATTTT

d_gene: TRBD1
v_gene: TRBV7-9
abundance: once
j_gene: TRBJ2-7
CDR3aa: CASSMTGSYEQYF
CDR3nt: TGTGCCAGCAGCATGACAGGGAGCTACGAGCAGTACTTC

d_gene: TRBD1
v_gene: TRBV2
abundance: -
j_gene: TRBJ1-2
CDR3aa: CASSGRTGLGYTF
CDR3nt: TGTGCCAGCAGTGGGCGGACAGGGCTTGGCTACACCTTC

d_gene: -
v_gene: TRBV7-2
abundance: -
j_gene: TRBJ2-7
CDR3aa: CASSVQAFSYEQYF
CDR3nt: TGTGCCAGCAGCGTTCAGGCCTTCTCCTACGAGCAGTACTTC

d_gene: TRBD1
v_gene: TRBV7-9
abundance: -
j_gene: TRBJ2-5
CDR3aa: CASLTDRGLLQETQYF
CDR3nt: TGTGCCAGCCTCACCGACAGGGGGCTATTGCAAGAGACCCAGTACTTC

d_gene: TRBD2
v_gene: TRBV27
abundance: -
j_gene: TRBJ2-1
CDR3aa: CASHALAGKTSYNEQFF
CDR3nt: TGTGCCAGCCACGCACTAGCGGGGAAAACTTCCTACAATGAGCAGTTCTTC

d_gene: TRBD2
v_gene: TRBV5-5
abundance: few
j_gene: TRBJ2-3
CDR3aa: CASSFRLAGGSGADTQYF
CDR3nt: TGTGCCAGCAGCTTCAGACTAGCGGGGGGCTCTGGGGCAGATACGCAGTATTTT

d_gene: TRBD2
v_gene: TRBV7-2
abundance: -
j_gene: TRBJ2-6
CDR3aa: CASSSQGRAGANVLTF
CDR3nt: TGTGCCAGCAGCTCCCAAGGGAGGGCTGGGGCCAACGTCCTGACTTTC

d_gene: -
v_gene: TRBV7-2
abundance: few
j_gene: TRBJ2-2
CDR3aa: CASSHDTPELFF
CDR3nt: TGTGCCAGCAGCCACGATACACCAGAGCTGTTTTTT

d_gene: -
v_gene: TRBV28
abundance: -
j_gene: TRBJ1-2
CDR3aa: CASSFDTAGGYTF
CDR3nt: TGTGCCAGCAGTTTTGACACCGCGGGTGGCTACACCTTC

d_gene: TRBD1
v_gene: TRBV5-1
abundance: -
j_gene: TRBJ2-2
CDR3aa: CASSSPGEQGFFTGELFF
CDR3nt: TGCGCCAGCAGCTCCCCTGGGGAACAGGGGTTTTTCACCGGGGAGCTGTTTTTT

d_gene: TRBD1
v_gene: TRBV7-9
abundance: -
j_gene: TRBJ2-1
CDR3aa: CASSADRGGLFF
CDR3nt: TGTGCCAGCAGCGCGGACAGGGGCGGGCTGTTCTTC

d_gene: -
v_gene: TRBV2
abundance: -
j_gene: TRBJ2-5
CDR3aa: CASSDSEETQYF
CDR3nt: TGTGCCAGCAGTGACAGCGAAGAGACCCAGTACTTC

d_gene: -
v_gene: TRBV29-1
abundance: -
j_gene: TRBJ2-7
CDR3aa: CSARDTVTYEQYF
CDR3nt: TGCAGCGCCCGGGACACCGTCACCTACGAGCAGTACTTC

d_gene: TRBD1
v_gene: TRBV4-1
abundance: few
j_gene: TRBJ2-2
CDR3aa: CASSQDRGWLANTGELFF
CDR3nt: TGCGCCAGCAGCCAAGACAGGGGGTGGTTAGCGAACACCGGGGAGCTGTTTTTT

d_gene: -
v_gene: TRBV21-1
abundance: once
j_gene: TRBJ2-7
CDR3aa: CASSILRGPKLLPYEQYF
CDR3nt: TGTGCCAGCAGCATTTTGAGGGGGCCTAAACTCCTACCCTACGAGCAGTACTTC

d_gene: -
v_gene: TRBV10-3
abundance: -
j_gene: TRBJ2-7
CDR3aa: CAISEGGEQYF
CDR3nt: TGTGCCATCAGTGAAGGGGGCGAGCAGTACTTC

d_gene: -
v_gene: TRBV7-9
abundance: once
j_gene: TRBJ1-5
CDR3aa: CASSPNSNSNQPQHF
CDR3nt: TGTGCCAGCAGCCCGAACAGTAATAGCAATCAGCCCCAGCATTTT

d_gene: TRBD1
v_gene: TRBV4-3
abundance: -
j_gene: TRBJ2-7
CDR3aa: CASSQGQGLYEQYF
CDR3nt: TGCGCCAGCAGCCAGGGACAGGGACTCTACGAGCAGTACTTC

d_gene: -
v_gene: TRBV6-6
abundance: -
j_gene: TRBJ2-5
CDR3aa: CASSSDYGPETQYF
CDR3nt: TGTGCCAGCAGTTCGGACTACGGCCCAGAGACCCAGTACTTC

d_gene: TRBD2
v_gene: TRBV5-1
abundance: -
j_gene: TRBJ2-1
CDR3aa: CASSQRGVYNEQFF
CDR3nt: TGCGCCAGCAGTCAGCGGGGGGTGTACAATGAGCAGTTCTTC

d_gene: -
v_gene: TRBV7-9
abundance: -
j_gene: TRBJ2-7
CDR3aa: CASSLERQGNEQYF
CDR3nt: TGTGCCAGCAGCTTAGAACGGCAGGGGAACGAGCAGTACTTC

d_gene: TRBD2
v_gene: TRBV9
abundance: -
j_gene: TRBJ2-3
CDR3aa: CASSVAPSGGVDTQYF
CDR3nt: TGTGCCAGCAGCGTAGCCCCTAGCGGGGGGGTAGATACGCAGTATTTT

d_gene: -
v_gene: TRBV12-5
abundance: -
j_gene: TRBJ2-1
CDR3aa: CASGPSWANEQFF
CDR3nt: TGTGCTAGTGGTCCCTCGTGGGCCAATGAGCAGTTCTTC

d_gene: -
v_gene: TRBV7-2
abundance: -
j_gene: TRBJ1-5
CDR3aa: CASSLRQSSNQPQHF
CDR3nt: TGTGCCAGCAGCTTGAGGCAATCTAGCAATCAGCCCCAGCATTTT

d_gene: -
v_gene: TRBV7-2
abundance: -
j_gene: TRBJ1-1
CDR3aa: CASSLVGGTNTEAFF
CDR3nt: TGTGCCAGCAGCTTAGTTGGGGGGACGAACACTGAAGCTTTCTTT

d_gene: -
v_gene: TRBV7-8
abundance: -
j_gene: TRBJ2-7
CDR3aa: CVSKLKTAYEQYF
CDR3nt: TGTGTTAGCAAGCTGAAGACGGCATACGAGCAGTACTTC

d_gene: -
v_gene: TRBV2
abundance: -
j_gene: TRBJ1-3
CDR3aa: CASRLGDTWGSGNTIYF
CDR3nt: TGTGCCAGCCGCCTCGGGGACACATGGGGTTCTGGAAACACCATATATTTT

d_gene: -
v_gene: TRBV10-3
abundance: few
j_gene: TRBJ1-1
CDR3aa: CAVHGQRNTEAFF
CDR3nt: TGTGCCGTACATGGGCAGAGGAACACTGAAGCTTTCTTT

d_gene: TRBD1
v_gene: TRBV18
abundance: once
j_gene: TRBJ2-7
CDR3aa: CASSTGGAGKRDF
CDR3nt: TGTGCCAGCTCGACAGGGGGCGCCGGAAAGAGGGATTTC

d_gene: -
v_gene: TRBV27
abundance: -
j_gene: TRBJ1-1
CDR3aa: CASSLYGTWSTEAFF
CDR3nt: TGTGCCAGCAGTTTATACGGGACATGGAGCACTGAAGCTTTCTTT

d_gene: TRBD1
v_gene: TRBV4-1
abundance: -
j_gene: TRBJ2-7
CDR3aa: CASSRWERTGGRNEQYF
CDR3nt: TGCGCCAGCAGCCGATGGGAGCGGACAGGGGGTCGGAACGAGCAGTACTTC

d_gene: -
v_gene: TRBV19
abundance: -
j_gene: TRBJ1-1
CDR3aa: CASKRNKDTEAFF
CDR3nt: TGTGCCAGTAAGCGGAACAAGGACACTGAAGCTTTCTTT

d_gene: TRBD1
v_gene: TRBV4-1
abundance: -
j_gene: TRBJ2-1
CDR3aa: CASSQERGRKGNEQFF
CDR3nt: TGCGCCAGCAGCCAAGAGAGGGGGCGGAAAGGGAATGAGCAGTTCTTC

d_gene: TRBD1
v_gene: TRBV27
abundance: -
j_gene: TRBJ1-6
CDR3aa: CASRRDRDTYNSPLHF
CDR3nt: TGTGCCAGCAGGCGGGACAGGGACACCTATAATTCACCCCTCCACTTT

d_gene: -
v_gene: TRBV27
abundance: once
j_gene: TRBJ2-7
CDR3aa: CATSVAGAYEQYF
CDR3nt: TGTGCCACCTCAGTGGCAGGGGCCTACGAGCAGTACTTC

d_gene: TRBD2
v_gene: TRBV5-1
abundance: -
j_gene: TRBJ2-7
CDR3aa: CASSRTSGSYEQYF
CDR3nt: TGCGCCAGCAGCCGGACTAGCGGCTCCTACGAGCAGTACTTC

d_gene: TRBD1
v_gene: TRBV28
abundance: -
j_gene: TRBJ2-2
CDR3aa: CASSSPTGGGTGELFF
CDR3nt: TGTGCCAGCAGTTCGCCTACAGGGGGAGGAACCGGGGAGCTGTTTTTT